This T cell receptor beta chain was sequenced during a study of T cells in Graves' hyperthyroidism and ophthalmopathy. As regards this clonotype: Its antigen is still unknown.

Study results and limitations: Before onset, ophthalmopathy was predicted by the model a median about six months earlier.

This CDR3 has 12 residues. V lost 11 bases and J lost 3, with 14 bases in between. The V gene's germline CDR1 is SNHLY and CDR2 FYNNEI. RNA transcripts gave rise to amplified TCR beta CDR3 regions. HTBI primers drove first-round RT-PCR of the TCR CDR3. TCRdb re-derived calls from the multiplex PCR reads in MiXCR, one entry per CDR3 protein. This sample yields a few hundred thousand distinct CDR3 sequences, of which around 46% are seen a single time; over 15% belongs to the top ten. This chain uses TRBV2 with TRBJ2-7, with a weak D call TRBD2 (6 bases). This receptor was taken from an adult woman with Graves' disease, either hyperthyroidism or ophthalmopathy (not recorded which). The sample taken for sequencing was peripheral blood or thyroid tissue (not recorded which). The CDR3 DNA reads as TGTGCCGGGAGGAGGGTAGGCTACGAGCAGTACTTC. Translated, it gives CAGRRVGYEQYF.